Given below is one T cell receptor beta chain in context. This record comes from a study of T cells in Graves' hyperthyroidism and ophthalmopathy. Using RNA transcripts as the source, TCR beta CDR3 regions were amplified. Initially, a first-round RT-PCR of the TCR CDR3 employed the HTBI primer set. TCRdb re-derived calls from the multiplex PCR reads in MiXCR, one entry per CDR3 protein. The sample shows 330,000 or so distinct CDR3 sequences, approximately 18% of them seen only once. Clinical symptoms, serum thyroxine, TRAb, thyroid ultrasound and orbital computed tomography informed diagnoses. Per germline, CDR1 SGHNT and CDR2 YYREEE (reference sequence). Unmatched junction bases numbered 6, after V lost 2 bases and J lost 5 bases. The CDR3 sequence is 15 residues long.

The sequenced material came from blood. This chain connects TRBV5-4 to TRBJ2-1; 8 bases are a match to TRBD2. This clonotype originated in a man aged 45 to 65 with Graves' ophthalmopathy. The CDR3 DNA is TGTGCCAGCAGCTTTGCGGGAGGCCTTAACAATGAGCAGTTCTTC. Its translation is CASSFAGGLNNEQFF.